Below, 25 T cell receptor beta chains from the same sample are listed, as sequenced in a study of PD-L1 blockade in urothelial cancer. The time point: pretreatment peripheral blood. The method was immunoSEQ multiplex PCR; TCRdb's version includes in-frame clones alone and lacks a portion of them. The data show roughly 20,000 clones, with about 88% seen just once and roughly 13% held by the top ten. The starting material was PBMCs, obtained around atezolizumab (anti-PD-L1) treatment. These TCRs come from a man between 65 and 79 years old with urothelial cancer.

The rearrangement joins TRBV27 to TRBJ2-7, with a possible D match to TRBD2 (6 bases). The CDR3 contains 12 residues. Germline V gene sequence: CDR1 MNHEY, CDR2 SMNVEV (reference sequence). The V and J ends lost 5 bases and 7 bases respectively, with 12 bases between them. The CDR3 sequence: CASSLRRGEQYF. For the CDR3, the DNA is TGTGCCAGCAGTCTCCGGAGGGGAGAGCAGTACTTC.

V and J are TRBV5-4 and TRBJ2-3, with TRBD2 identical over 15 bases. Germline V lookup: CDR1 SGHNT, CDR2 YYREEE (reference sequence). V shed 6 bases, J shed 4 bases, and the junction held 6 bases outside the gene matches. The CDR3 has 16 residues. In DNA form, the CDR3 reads TGTGCCAGCATGGGGACTAGCGGGGGGAAGCCAGATACGCAGTATTTT. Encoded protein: CASMGTSGGKPDTQYF. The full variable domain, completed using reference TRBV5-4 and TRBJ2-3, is ETGVTQSPTHLIKTRGQQVTLRCSSQSGHNTVSWYQQALGQGPQFIFQYYREEENGRGNFPPRFSGLQFPNYSSELNVNALELDDSALYLCASMGTSGGKPDTQYFGPGTRLTVL.

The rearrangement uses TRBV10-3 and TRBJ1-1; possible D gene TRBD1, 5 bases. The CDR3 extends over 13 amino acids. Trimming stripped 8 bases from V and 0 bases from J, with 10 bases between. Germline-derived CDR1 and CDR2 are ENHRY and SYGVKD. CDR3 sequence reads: CAIGAALNTEAFF. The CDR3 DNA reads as TGTGCCATCGGGGCAGCCTTGAACACTGAAGCTTTCTTT.

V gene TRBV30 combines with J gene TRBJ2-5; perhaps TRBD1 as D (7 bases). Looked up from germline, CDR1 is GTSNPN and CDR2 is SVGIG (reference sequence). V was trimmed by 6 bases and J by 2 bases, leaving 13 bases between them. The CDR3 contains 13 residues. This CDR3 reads CACSRGEQETQYF. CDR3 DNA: TGTGCCTGTAGCAGGGGGGAACAAGAGACCCAGTACTTC.

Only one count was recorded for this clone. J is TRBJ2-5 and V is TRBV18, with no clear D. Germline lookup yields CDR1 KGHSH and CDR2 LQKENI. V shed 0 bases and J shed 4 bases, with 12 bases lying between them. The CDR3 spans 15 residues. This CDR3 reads CASSPPRLPLETQYF. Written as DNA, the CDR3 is TGTGCCAGCTCACCACCGCGGCTACCACTAGAGACCCAGTACTTC.

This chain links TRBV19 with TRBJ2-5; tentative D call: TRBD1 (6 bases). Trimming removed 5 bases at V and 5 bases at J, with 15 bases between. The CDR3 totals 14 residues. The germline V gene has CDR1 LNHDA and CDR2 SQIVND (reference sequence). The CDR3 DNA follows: TGTGCCAGTAGTTACATCGACAGGTGGGAGACCCAGTACTTC. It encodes CASSYIDRWETQYF.

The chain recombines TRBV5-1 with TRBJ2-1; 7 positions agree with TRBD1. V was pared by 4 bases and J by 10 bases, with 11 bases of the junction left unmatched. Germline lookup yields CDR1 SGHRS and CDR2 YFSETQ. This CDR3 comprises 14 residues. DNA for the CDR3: TGCGCCAGCAGCCCCGGGACAGTAAGGAACGAGCAGTTCTTC. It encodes CASSPGTVRNEQFF. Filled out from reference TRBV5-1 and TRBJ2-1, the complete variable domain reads KAGVTQTPRYLIKTRGQQVTLSCSPISGHRSVSWYQQTPGQGLQFLFEYFSETQRNKGNFPGRFSGRQFSNSRSEMNVSTLELGDSALYLCASSPGTVRNEQFFGPGTRLTVL.

CDR3 region: CASSMGTANQPQHF. The CDR3 DNA reads TGTGCCAGTAGTATGGGGACAGCTAATCAGCCCCAGCATTTT. The J gene is TRBJ1-5, the V gene TRBV19, with 7 bases that match TRBD1. CDR1 and CDR2 (germline): LNHDA, SQIVND (reference sequence). Germline trimming cut 3 bases from V and 4 bases from J; bases unmatched to any gene: 3. This CDR3 contains 14 residues. Variable domain in full (rest from reference TRBV19 and TRBJ1-5): DGGITQSPKYLFRKEGQNVTLSCEQNLNHDAMYWYRQDPGQGLRLIYYSQIVNDFQKGDIAEGYSVSREKKESFPLTVTSAQKNPTAFYLCASSMGTANQPQHFGDGTRLSIL.

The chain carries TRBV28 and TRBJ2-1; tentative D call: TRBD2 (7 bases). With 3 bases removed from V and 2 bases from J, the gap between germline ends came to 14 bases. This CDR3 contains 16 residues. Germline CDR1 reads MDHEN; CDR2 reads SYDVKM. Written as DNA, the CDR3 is TGTGCCAGCAGTTTTATCTCCGGGGGGCCCTACAATGAGCAGTTCTTC. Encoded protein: CASSFISGGPYNEQFF.

CDR3 DNA: TGTGCCAGTACCCCGACAGGGGGTAGGAACACTGAAGCTTTCTTT. This codes for CASTPTGGRNTEAFF. The gene calls are TRBV19 and TRBJ1-1; the match to TRBD1 covers 9 bases. The CDR3 contains 15 residues. CDR1 and CDR2 from the germline V gene are LNHDA and SQIVND (reference sequence). Trimming removed 7 bases from V and 1 base from J; junction bases left unmatched: 7.

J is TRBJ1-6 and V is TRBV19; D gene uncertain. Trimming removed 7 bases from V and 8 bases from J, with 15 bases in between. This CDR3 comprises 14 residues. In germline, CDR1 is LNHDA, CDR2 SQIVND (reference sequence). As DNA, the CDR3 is TGTGCCAGTACGCCGGGAGCGGAATATTCACCCCTCCACTTT. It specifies CASTPGAEYSPLHF. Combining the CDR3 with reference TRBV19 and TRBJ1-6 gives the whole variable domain DGGITQSPKYLFRKEGQNVTLSCEQNLNHDAMYWYRQDPGQGLRLIYYSQIVNDFQKGDIAEGYSVSREKKESFPLTVTSAQKNPTAFYLCASTPGAEYSPLHFGNGTRLTVT.

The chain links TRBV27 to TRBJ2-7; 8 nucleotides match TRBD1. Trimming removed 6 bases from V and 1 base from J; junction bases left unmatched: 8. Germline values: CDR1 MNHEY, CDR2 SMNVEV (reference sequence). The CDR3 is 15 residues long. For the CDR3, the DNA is TGTGCCAGCAGCCGTGAACGGACAGGGTCCTACGAGCAGTACTTC. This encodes CASSRERTGSYEQYF.

The CDR3 protein is CASSLAIGDSPYEQYF. For the CDR3, the DNA is TGCGCCAGCAGCTTGGCCATCGGGGACTCACCCTACGAGCAGTACTTC. The chain couples TRBV5-1 to TRBJ2-7; a possible D gene is TRBD2 (6 bases). The V gene's germline CDR1 is SGHRS and CDR2 YFSETQ. V was shortened by 0 bases and J by 2 bases, with 15 bases between the two germline ends. This CDR3 contains 16 residues.

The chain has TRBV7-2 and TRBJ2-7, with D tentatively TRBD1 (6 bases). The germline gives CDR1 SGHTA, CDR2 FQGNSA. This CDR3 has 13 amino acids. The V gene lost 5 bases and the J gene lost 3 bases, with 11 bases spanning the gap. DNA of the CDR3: TGTGCCAGCAGCCCCGGACAGTACTACGAGCAGTACTTC. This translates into CASSPGQYYEQYF.

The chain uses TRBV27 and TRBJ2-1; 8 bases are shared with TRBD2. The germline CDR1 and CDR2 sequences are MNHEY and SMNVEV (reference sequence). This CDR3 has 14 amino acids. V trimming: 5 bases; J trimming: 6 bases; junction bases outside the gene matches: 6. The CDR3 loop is CASSPSGLVNEQFF. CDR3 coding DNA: TGTGCCAGCAGTCCATCGGGACTAGTCAATGAGCAGTTCTTC.

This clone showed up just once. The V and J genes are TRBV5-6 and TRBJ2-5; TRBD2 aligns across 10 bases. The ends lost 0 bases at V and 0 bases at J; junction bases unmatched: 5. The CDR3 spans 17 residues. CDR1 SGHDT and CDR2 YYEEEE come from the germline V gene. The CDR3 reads CASSLDQLAGHQETQYF. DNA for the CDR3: TGTGCCAGCAGCTTGGACCAACTAGCGGGGCACCAAGAGACCCAGTACTTC.

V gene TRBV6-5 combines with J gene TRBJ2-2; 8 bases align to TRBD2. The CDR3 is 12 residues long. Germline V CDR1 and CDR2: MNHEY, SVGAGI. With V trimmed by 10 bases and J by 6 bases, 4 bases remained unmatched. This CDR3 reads CATGGRAGELFF. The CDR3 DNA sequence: TGTGCCACGGGGGGGCGCGCCGGGGAGCTGTTTTTT.

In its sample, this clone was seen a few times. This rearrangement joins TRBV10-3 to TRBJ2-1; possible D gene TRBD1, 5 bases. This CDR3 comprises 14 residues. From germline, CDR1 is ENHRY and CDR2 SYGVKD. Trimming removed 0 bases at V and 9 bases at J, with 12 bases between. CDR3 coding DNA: TGTGCCATCAGTGAGTCGTCAGGGCAGGCTGAGCAGTTCTTC. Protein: CAISESSGQAEQFF.

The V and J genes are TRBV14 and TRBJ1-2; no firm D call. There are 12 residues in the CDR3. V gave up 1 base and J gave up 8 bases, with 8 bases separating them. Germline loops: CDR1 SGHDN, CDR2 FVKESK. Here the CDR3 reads CASSQAGVGYTF. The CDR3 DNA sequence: TGTGCCAGCAGCCAAGCCGGGGTGGGCTACACCTTC.

The CDR3 coding sequence is TGTGCCAGCAGCCGGACAGGCGTCATGAACACTGAAGCTTTCTTT. As protein: CASSRTGVMNTEAFF. This sequence joins TRBV6-6 and TRBJ1-1; 7 nucleotides align to TRBD1. The germline CDR1 and CDR2 sequences are MNHNY and SVGAGI (reference sequence). The CDR3 consists of 15 residues. The junction had 7 bases not matched to a gene; V was cut back by 6 bases and J by 0 bases.

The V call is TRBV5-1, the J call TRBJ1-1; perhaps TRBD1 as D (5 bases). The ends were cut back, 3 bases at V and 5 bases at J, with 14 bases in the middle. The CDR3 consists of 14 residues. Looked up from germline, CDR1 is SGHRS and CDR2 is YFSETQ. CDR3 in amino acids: CASSYRGGETEAFF. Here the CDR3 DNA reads TGCGCCAGCAGCTACCGGGGGGGAGAGACTGAAGCTTTCTTT.

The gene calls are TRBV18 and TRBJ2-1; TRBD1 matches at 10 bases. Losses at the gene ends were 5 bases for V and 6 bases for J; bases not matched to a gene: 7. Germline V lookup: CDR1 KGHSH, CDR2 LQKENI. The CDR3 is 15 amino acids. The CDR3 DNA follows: TGTGCCAGCTCAGCCGGGACAGGGGCCTCCAATGAGCAGTTCTTC. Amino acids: CASSAGTGASNEQFF.

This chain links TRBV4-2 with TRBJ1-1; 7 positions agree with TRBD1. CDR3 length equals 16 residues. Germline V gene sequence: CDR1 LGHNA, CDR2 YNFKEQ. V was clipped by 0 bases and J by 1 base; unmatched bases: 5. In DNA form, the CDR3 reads TGTGCCAGCAGCCAAGAAAAGGGGGCTGGGAACACTGAAGCTTTCTTT. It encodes CASSQEKGAGNTEAFF.

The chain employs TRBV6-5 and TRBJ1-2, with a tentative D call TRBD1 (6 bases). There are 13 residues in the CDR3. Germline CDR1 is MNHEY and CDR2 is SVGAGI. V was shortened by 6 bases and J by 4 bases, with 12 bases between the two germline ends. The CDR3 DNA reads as TGTGCCAGCAGCCGGGACACCTCCTATGGCTACACCTTC. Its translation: CASSRDTSYGYTF.

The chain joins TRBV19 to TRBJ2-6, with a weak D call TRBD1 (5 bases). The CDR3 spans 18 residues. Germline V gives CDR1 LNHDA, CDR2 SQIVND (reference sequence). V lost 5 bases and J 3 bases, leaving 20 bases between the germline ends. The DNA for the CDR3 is TGTGCCAGTAGTCCCATCCCGAACAGGCTAGTTGGGGCCAACGTCCTGACTTTC. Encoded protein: CASSPIPNRLVGANVLTF. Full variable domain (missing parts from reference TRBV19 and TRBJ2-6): DGGITQSPKYLFRKEGQNVTLSCEQNLNHDAMYWYRQDPGQGLRLIYYSQIVNDFQKGDIAEGYSVSREKKESFPLTVTSAQKNPTAFYLCASSPIPNRLVGANVLTFGAGSRLTVL.